A selection of T cell receptor beta chains follows, all from one sample in a study of T cells in Graves' hyperthyroidism and ophthalmopathy. In TCRdb, the multiplex PCR reads were re-called with MiXCR into one record per CDR3 protein. There are about 560,000 distinct CDR3 sequences in the sample; 16% occur only once, and approximately 18% lies in the top ten. Sequencing was carried out using blood. Receptors originate from a young woman with Graves' hyperthyroidism. Both conserved end residues are part of each CDR3. The D gene is left open where the match is weak. Some rows mark clone size as missing; the rest say once, few, many or name a class of expanded clone.

cdr3_nt: TGTGCCACCAAGGTATGGCAGGGCGGTAACGAGCAGTACTTC
cdr3_aa: CATKVWQGGNEQYF
v_call: TRBV6-2/TRBV6-3
clone_size: few
d_call: .
j_call: TRBJ2-7

cdr3_nt: TGCGCCAGCAGCTTGAGAGACAGGGCTGGCGCCGGGGAGCTGTTTTTT
cdr3_aa: CASSLRDRAGAGELFF
v_call: TRBV5-1
clone_size: .
d_call: TRBD1
j_call: TRBJ2-2

cdr3_nt: TGTGCCAGCAGGGGAAGACAGGGCGGCGGCTACACCTTC
cdr3_aa: CASRGRQGGGYTF
v_call: TRBV12-3/TRBV12-4
clone_size: many
d_call: TRBD1
j_call: TRBJ1-2

cdr3_nt: TGTGCCAGCAGTGAATTTGTAGCGGGAGGGGACTACAATGAGCAGTTCTTC
cdr3_aa: CASSEFVAGGDYNEQFF
v_call: TRBV2
clone_size: few
d_call: TRBD2
j_call: TRBJ2-1

cdr3_nt: TGTGCCAGCAGCAATGAAGGGACAGCTGGAAACACCATATATTTT
cdr3_aa: CASSNEGTAGNTIYF
v_call: TRBV7-9
clone_size: .
d_call: TRBD1
j_call: TRBJ1-3

cdr3_nt: TGCGCCGGCAGCCTGCTGACAGGGGGGGACTATGGCTACACCTTC
cdr3_aa: CAGSLLTGGDYGYTF
v_call: TRBV5-1
clone_size: .
d_call: TRBD1
j_call: TRBJ1-2

cdr3_nt: TGTGCCAGCAGCTTAGCACGGGACTACATCACAGATACGCAGTATTTT
cdr3_aa: CASSLARDYITDTQYF
v_call: TRBV7-9
clone_size: .
d_call: TRBD2
j_call: TRBJ2-3

cdr3_nt: TGTGCCAGTAGTATATCGAGCGGGGGGTCCTACGAGCAGTACTTC
cdr3_aa: CASSISSGGSYEQYF
v_call: TRBV19
clone_size: .
d_call: TRBD2
j_call: TRBJ2-7

cdr3_nt: TGCAGCGTTGCATGGGGACAGGGGGGTTTCTACGAGCAGTACTTC
cdr3_aa: CSVAWGQGGFYEQYF
v_call: TRBV29-1
clone_size: many
d_call: TRBD1
j_call: TRBJ2-7

cdr3_nt: TGTGCCAGCAGCTCTTCCTCCCGGCTAGCGGGGTACAATGAGCAGTTCTTC
cdr3_aa: CASSSSSRLAGYNEQFF
v_call: TRBV7-2
clone_size: many
d_call: TRBD2
j_call: TRBJ2-1

cdr3_nt: TGCAGTGCTAGGGGGACTAGCGGGGATGGCGAGACCCAGTACTTC
cdr3_aa: CSARGTSGDGETQYF
v_call: TRBV20-1
clone_size: many
d_call: TRBD2
j_call: TRBJ2-5

cdr3_nt: TGTGCCAGCAGCTACCTTGGGGCCGAACAGCCCCAGCATTTT
cdr3_aa: CASSYLGAEQPQHF
v_call: TRBV6-2/TRBV6-3
clone_size: few
d_call: .
j_call: TRBJ1-5

cdr3_nt: TGCAGTGCTAGACCCTGGGACAGAACCTACGAGCAGTACTTC
cdr3_aa: CSARPWDRTYEQYF
v_call: TRBV20-1
clone_size: many
d_call: TRBD1
j_call: TRBJ2-7

cdr3_nt: TGTGCCACTAAACCACGGGACAGGGGTTTAACTGAAGCTTTCTTT
cdr3_aa: CATKPRDRGLTEAFF
v_call: TRBV15
clone_size: many
d_call: TRBD1
j_call: TRBJ1-1

cdr3_nt: TGTGCCAGCAGCTTAGGACAGCTCCTGGCGGACAGGGCCCACGAGCAGTACTTC
cdr3_aa: CASSLGQLLADRAHEQYF
v_call: TRBV7-9
clone_size: many
d_call: TRBD1
j_call: TRBJ2-7

cdr3_nt: TGTGCCAGCAGTTACCCCAGTAAGTTCTTCTACAATGAGCAGTTCTTC
cdr3_aa: CASSYPSKFFYNEQFF
v_call: TRBV6-2/TRBV6-3
clone_size: few
d_call: .
j_call: TRBJ2-1

cdr3_nt: TGTGCCAGTAGTCCGACGCCTTATCAGCCCCAGCATTTT
cdr3_aa: CASSPTPYQPQHF
v_call: TRBV19
clone_size: few
d_call: .
j_call: TRBJ1-5

cdr3_nt: TGTGCCAGCAGAGGGAAGACTGGGGATCAGCCCCAGCATTTT
cdr3_aa: CASRGKTGDQPQHF
v_call: TRBV12-3/TRBV12-4
clone_size: .
d_call: .
j_call: TRBJ1-5

cdr3_nt: TGTGCCAGCAGTTTGAATAGCGGTCTGTACCAAGAGACCCAGTACTTC
cdr3_aa: CASSLNSGLYQETQYF
v_call: TRBV28
clone_size: .
d_call: .
j_call: TRBJ2-5

cdr3_nt: TGCGCCAGCAGCGCCTACAAGGACAGGGGAAGGAACACTGAAGCTTTCTTT
cdr3_aa: CASSAYKDRGRNTEAFF
v_call: TRBV5-1
clone_size: .
d_call: TRBD1
j_call: TRBJ1-1

cdr3_nt: TGTGCCATCAGGGACAGCGGTAAAGCCAACGTCCTGACTTTC
cdr3_aa: CAIRDSGKANVLTF
v_call: TRBV10-3
clone_size: many
d_call: .
j_call: TRBJ2-6

cdr3_nt: TGTGCCAGCAGCGAGGGACAGGCAGGCCACGAGCAGTACTTC
cdr3_aa: CASSEGQAGHEQYF
v_call: TRBV11-3
clone_size: many
d_call: TRBD1
j_call: TRBJ2-7

cdr3_nt: TGTGCCATCAGTCAGAAACAAGAGACCCAGTACTTC
cdr3_aa: CAISQKQETQYF
v_call: TRBV10-3
clone_size: .
d_call: .
j_call: TRBJ2-5

cdr3_nt: TGTGCCGCCGCCGGGACAGGGGGCGTATTGACGCAGTATTTT
cdr3_aa: CAAAGTGGVLTQYF
v_call: TRBV10-3
clone_size: many
d_call: TRBD1
j_call: TRBJ2-3

cdr3_nt: TGCAGTGCCCACGAGGAGGCTAGCAATCAGCCCCAGCATTTT
cdr3_aa: CSAHEEASNQPQHF
v_call: TRBV20-1
clone_size: many
d_call: .
j_call: TRBJ1-5

cdr3_nt: TGTGCCAGCAGGACTGGGGGGGCCCCGGACTCCTACGAGCAGTACTTC
cdr3_aa: CASRTGGAPDSYEQYF
v_call: TRBV28
clone_size: .
d_call: .
j_call: TRBJ2-7

cdr3_nt: TGTGCCATACGGGCCTCGAACACCGGGGAGCTGTTTTTT
cdr3_aa: CAIRASNTGELFF
v_call: TRBV6-4
clone_size: .
d_call: .
j_call: TRBJ2-2

cdr3_nt: TGTGCCAGCAGCTTGAACCGAGGGTTAGTCTACGAGCAGTACTTC
cdr3_aa: CASSLNRGLVYEQYF
v_call: TRBV5-6
clone_size: many
d_call: .
j_call: TRBJ2-7

cdr3_nt: TGTGCCAGCAGACCCCGGACAGGGGCTAGGAACGAGCAGTACTTC
cdr3_aa: CASRPRTGARNEQYF
v_call: TRBV6-1
clone_size: few
d_call: TRBD1
j_call: TRBJ2-7

cdr3_nt: TGTGCCAGCAACTCATGGGGGCCTACTAATTCACCCCTCCACTTT
cdr3_aa: CASNSWGPTNSPLHF
v_call: TRBV2
clone_size: few
d_call: .
j_call: TRBJ1-6

cdr3_nt: TGTGCCAGCAGCCAAGATCCGGGACAGGGCTCCTACGAGCAGTACTTC
cdr3_aa: CASSQDPGQGSYEQYF
v_call: TRBV14
clone_size: few
d_call: TRBD1
j_call: TRBJ2-7

cdr3_nt: TGTGCCAGCACCTGGACTAGCGGGAGAAGATTCGATACGCAGTATTTT
cdr3_aa: CASTWTSGRRFDTQYF
v_call: TRBV12-3/TRBV12-4
clone_size: many
d_call: TRBD2
j_call: TRBJ2-3

cdr3_nt: TGTGCCAGCAGTTTATTCGGACTAGCGGACCTCACAGATACGCAGTATTTT
cdr3_aa: CASSLFGLADLTDTQYF
v_call: TRBV27
clone_size: many
d_call: TRBD2
j_call: TRBJ2-3

cdr3_nt: .
cdr3_aa: CASSFGPGGNQPQHF
v_call: TRBV11-2
clone_size: many
d_call: .
j_call: TRBJ1-5

cdr3_nt: TGCGCCAGCAGCTTGGTTTCTAGCGGCAGCTCCTACGAGCAGTACTTC
cdr3_aa: CASSLVSSGSSYEQYF
v_call: TRBV5-1
clone_size: .
d_call: TRBD2
j_call: TRBJ2-7

cdr3_nt: TGTGCCAGCAGCGGACAGCGGGAAAGGCCTTTTACAGATACGCAGTATTTT
cdr3_aa: CASSGQRERPFTDTQYF
v_call: TRBV25-1
clone_size: .
d_call: .
j_call: TRBJ2-3

cdr3_nt: TGTGCCAGCAGCTTTCAGGGGGGAACTAATGAAAAACTGTTTTTT
cdr3_aa: CASSFQGGTNEKLFF
v_call: TRBV7-9
clone_size: few
d_call: TRBD1
j_call: TRBJ1-4

cdr3_nt: TGTGCCTGGAGTGAAATTGGAGGGGGTGGCTACACCTTC
cdr3_aa: CAWSEIGGGGYTF
v_call: TRBV30
clone_size: many
d_call: .
j_call: TRBJ1-2

cdr3_nt: TGCGCCAGCAGCCGATCGAACGTGGGGACAGAGACCCAGTTCTTC
cdr3_aa: CASSRSNVGTETQFF
v_call: TRBV4-1
clone_size: .
d_call: TRBD1
j_call: TRBJ2-1

cdr3_nt: TGTGCCATCACTAACGGACAGGGGGCGGGCACTGAAGCTTTCTTT
cdr3_aa: CAITNGQGAGTEAFF
v_call: TRBV10-3
clone_size: .
d_call: TRBD1
j_call: TRBJ1-1

cdr3_nt: TGTGCCAGCAGCCAAGATATTGGCGGGAGCTCCTACAATGAGCAGTTCTTC
cdr3_aa: CASSQDIGGSSYNEQFF
v_call: TRBV4-2
clone_size: .
d_call: TRBD2
j_call: TRBJ2-1